These T cell receptor beta chains were read from a single sample in a study of neurological immune-mediated disorders. TCRdb processed the 5' RACE reads anew with MiXCR; each CDR3 protein has one entry. The sample lists tens of thousands of distinct CDR3 sequences; about a sixth were seen once. What was sequenced was CD4+ T cells from blood. The receptor set was obtained from a female donor with HTLV-1-associated myelopathy (HAM/TSP). Both conserved end residues are part of each CDR3. The order of the fields is CDR3 protein, J gene, CDR3 length, V gene.

cdr3_aa: CASSLDLGGGFGTDTQYF; j_call: TRBJ2-3; cdr3_length: 18; v_call: TRBV7-2
cdr3_aa: CASSLFGTDTYEQYF; j_call: TRBJ2-7; cdr3_length: 15; v_call: TRBV7-9
cdr3_aa: CSALERQTTSPEQYF; j_call: TRBJ2-7; cdr3_length: 15; v_call: TRBV20-1
cdr3_aa: CSARKGAVQPQHF; j_call: TRBJ1-5; cdr3_length: 13; v_call: TRBV20-1
cdr3_aa: CASSSRSTDPSGNTIYF; j_call: TRBJ1-3; cdr3_length: 17; v_call: TRBV11-3
cdr3_aa: CASSPGDYNEQFF; j_call: TRBJ2-1; cdr3_length: 13; v_call: TRBV18
cdr3_aa: CASSADRGRGANVLTF; j_call: TRBJ2-6; cdr3_length: 16; v_call: TRBV7-2
cdr3_aa: CASSTRTGSEQYF; j_call: TRBJ2-7; cdr3_length: 13; v_call: TRBV5-5
cdr3_aa: CASRPKTGVETQYF; j_call: TRBJ2-5; cdr3_length: 14; v_call: TRBV5-1
cdr3_aa: CASSLVASPDTQYF; j_call: TRBJ2-3; cdr3_length: 14; v_call: TRBV7-8
cdr3_aa: CSGSYATGDRDTQYF; j_call: TRBJ2-3; cdr3_length: 15; v_call: TRBV20-1
cdr3_aa: CASRQTGGRETQYF; j_call: TRBJ2-5; cdr3_length: 14; v_call: TRBV5-6
cdr3_aa: CASRLHPGDGYTF; j_call: TRBJ1-2; cdr3_length: 13; v_call: TRBV28
cdr3_aa: CASIFTLYEQYF; j_call: TRBJ2-7; cdr3_length: 12; v_call: TRBV11-2
cdr3_aa: CASSIQGPETQYF; j_call: TRBJ2-5; cdr3_length: 13; v_call: TRBV7-6
cdr3_aa: CASNGAGRMYF; j_call: TRBJ2-3; cdr3_length: 11; v_call: TRBV3-1
cdr3_aa: CSARDTSGGDTQYF; j_call: TRBJ2-3; cdr3_length: 14; v_call: TRBV20-1
cdr3_aa: CSAYQMPGFNEQFF; j_call: TRBJ2-1; cdr3_length: 14; v_call: TRBV20-1
cdr3_aa: CSARTTITQYF; j_call: TRBJ2-3; cdr3_length: 11; v_call: TRBV20-1
cdr3_aa: CASSIFVGTDSNQPQHF; j_call: TRBJ1-5; cdr3_length: 17; v_call: TRBV19
cdr3_aa: CASSSMSGANVLTF; j_call: TRBJ2-6; cdr3_length: 14; v_call: TRBV7-3
cdr3_aa: CASSLWGGKTNQPQHF; j_call: TRBJ1-5; cdr3_length: 16; v_call: TRBV7-8
cdr3_aa: CSAGLDLSEQYF; j_call: TRBJ2-7; cdr3_length: 12; v_call: TRBV20-1
cdr3_aa: CASSLRTGAPNEQYF; j_call: TRBJ2-7; cdr3_length: 15; v_call: TRBV19
cdr3_aa: CASSRQGPSNTIYF; j_call: TRBJ1-3; cdr3_length: 14; v_call: TRBV7-2
cdr3_aa: CASSRQGGNTEAFF; j_call: TRBJ1-1; cdr3_length: 14; v_call: TRBV5-1
cdr3_aa: CASSVRGEDTGELFF; j_call: TRBJ2-2; cdr3_length: 15; v_call: TRBV9
cdr3_aa: CSATTSGTYEQYF; j_call: TRBJ2-7; cdr3_length: 13; v_call: TRBV20-1
cdr3_aa: CSARNTNSGRKYEQYF; j_call: TRBJ2-7; cdr3_length: 16; v_call: TRBV20-1
cdr3_aa: CASDFDRGNEQFF; j_call: TRBJ2-1; cdr3_length: 13; v_call: TRBV2
cdr3_aa: CASSPVHYNEQFF; j_call: TRBJ2-1; cdr3_length: 13; v_call: TRBV7-2
cdr3_aa: CTSSHPGTSGSIDTGELFF; j_call: TRBJ2-2; cdr3_length: 19; v_call: TRBV1
cdr3_aa: CASSGRGLIQETQYF; j_call: TRBJ2-5; cdr3_length: 15; v_call: TRBV11-2
cdr3_aa: CASSLDGVWQPQHF; j_call: TRBJ1-5; cdr3_length: 14; v_call: TRBV5-1
cdr3_aa: CASSLGQGDYEQYF; j_call: TRBJ2-7; cdr3_length: 14; v_call: TRBV7-9
cdr3_aa: CASSATGGNTEAFF; j_call: TRBJ1-1; cdr3_length: 14; v_call: TRBV3-1
cdr3_aa: CASRTRGTDTQYF; j_call: TRBJ2-3; cdr3_length: 13; v_call: TRBV27
cdr3_aa: CASRRTGDSYEQYF; j_call: TRBJ2-7; cdr3_length: 14; v_call: TRBV4-2
cdr3_aa: CASVRQGLGENQYF; j_call: TRBJ2-5; cdr3_length: 14; v_call: TRBV7-3
cdr3_aa: CASSTGTSANTGELFF; j_call: TRBJ2-2; cdr3_length: 16; v_call: TRBV5-1
cdr3_aa: CASTPGRGGPLAKNIQYF; j_call: TRBJ2-4; cdr3_length: 18; v_call: TRBV7-2
cdr3_aa: CASSVVDRGGEQYF; j_call: TRBJ2-7; cdr3_length: 14; v_call: TRBV9
cdr3_aa: CASSNNRDRAHEQYF; j_call: TRBJ2-7; cdr3_length: 15; v_call: TRBV6-5
cdr3_aa: CASSLNSGANVLTF; j_call: TRBJ2-6; cdr3_length: 14; v_call: TRBV7-8
cdr3_aa: CASSSPRIVAGGADTQYF; j_call: TRBJ2-3; cdr3_length: 18; v_call: TRBV7-2
cdr3_aa: CSVYSLLENTEAFF; j_call: TRBJ1-1; cdr3_length: 14; v_call: TRBV29-1
cdr3_aa: CASSLATGRVQETQYF; j_call: TRBJ2-5; cdr3_length: 16; v_call: TRBV5-1
cdr3_aa: CSATRLVENLDEQYF; j_call: TRBJ2-7; cdr3_length: 15; v_call: TRBV20-1
cdr3_aa: CATSEGFQPQHF; j_call: TRBJ1-5; cdr3_length: 12; v_call: TRBV24-1
cdr3_aa: CSARDRVGTGYNEQFF; j_call: TRBJ2-1; cdr3_length: 16; v_call: TRBV20-1
cdr3_aa: CASSLAPGSGANVLTF; j_call: TRBJ2-6; cdr3_length: 16; v_call: TRBV5-1
cdr3_aa: CASSLSSYNEQFF; j_call: TRBJ2-1; cdr3_length: 13; v_call: TRBV19
cdr3_aa: CSASDITGELFF; j_call: TRBJ2-2; cdr3_length: 12; v_call: TRBV20-1
cdr3_aa: CSARDSGDRNTEAFF; j_call: TRBJ1-1; cdr3_length: 15; v_call: TRBV20-1